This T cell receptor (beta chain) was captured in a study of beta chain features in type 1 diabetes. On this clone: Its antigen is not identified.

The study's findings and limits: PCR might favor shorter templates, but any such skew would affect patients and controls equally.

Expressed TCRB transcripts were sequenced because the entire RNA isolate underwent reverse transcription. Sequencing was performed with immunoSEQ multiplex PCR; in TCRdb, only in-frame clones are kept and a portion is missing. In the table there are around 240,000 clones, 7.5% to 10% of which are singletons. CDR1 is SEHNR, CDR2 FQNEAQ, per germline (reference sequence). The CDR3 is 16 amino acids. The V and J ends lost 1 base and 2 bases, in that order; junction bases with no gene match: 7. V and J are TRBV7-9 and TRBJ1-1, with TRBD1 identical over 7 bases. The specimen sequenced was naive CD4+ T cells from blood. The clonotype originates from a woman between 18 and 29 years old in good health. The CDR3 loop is CASSLGNTGVNTEAFF. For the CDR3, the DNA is TGTGCCAGCAGCTTAGGAAATACAGGGGTAAACACTGAAGCTTTCTTT. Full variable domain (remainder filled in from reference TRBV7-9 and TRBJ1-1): DTGVSQNPRHKITKRGQNVTFRCDPISEHNRLYWYRQTLGQGPEFLTYFQNEAQLEKSRLLSDRFSAERPKGSFSTLEIQRTEQGDSAMYLCASSLGNTGVNTEAFFGQGTRLTVV.